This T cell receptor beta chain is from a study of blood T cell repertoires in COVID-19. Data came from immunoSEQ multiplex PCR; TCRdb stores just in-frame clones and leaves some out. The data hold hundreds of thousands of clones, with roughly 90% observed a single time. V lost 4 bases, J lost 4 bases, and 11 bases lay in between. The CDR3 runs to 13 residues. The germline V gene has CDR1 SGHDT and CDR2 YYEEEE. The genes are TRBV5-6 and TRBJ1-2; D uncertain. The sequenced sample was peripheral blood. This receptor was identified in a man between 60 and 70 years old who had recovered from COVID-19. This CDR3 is CASSVTASYGYTF. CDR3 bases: TGTGCCAGCAGCGTAACCGCTAGCTATGGCTACACCTTC.